The 26 T cell receptor beta chains in this list originate from one sample, sequenced in a study of blood T cell repertoires in COVID-19. Sequencing used immunoSEQ multiplex PCR; TCRdb keeps in-frame clones, though not all of them. The sample consists of 350,000 to 400,000 clones, 89% of them appearing once. Sequenced: peripheral blood. The receptors come from a woman in her 30s with COVID-19, enrolled during active disease.

The chain combines TRBV7-8 with TRBJ2-3; 8 nucleotides agree with TRBD2. Per the germline V gene, CDR1 is SGHVS and CDR2 is FQNEAQ. This CDR3 has 18 amino acids. The J segment lost 2 bases and the V segment lost 1 base, leaving 11 bases of the junction unmatched. The CDR3 bases are TGTGCCAGCAGCTTAGTTTGGTTTGCGGGGGGCACCACAGATACGCAGTATTTT. Amino acid sequence: CASSLVWFAGGTTDTQYF.

The chain carries TRBV29-1 and TRBJ2-1; 16 bases fit TRBD2. The CDR3 runs to 16 residues. CDR1 and CDR2 from the germline V gene are SQVTM and ANQGSEA. Unmatched junction bases numbered 6, after V lost 5 bases and J lost 5 bases. The CDR3 reads CSVLGTSGGADNEQFF. CDR3 coding DNA: TGCAGCGTTCTCGGGACTAGCGGGGGGGCCGACAATGAGCAGTTCTTC.

The chain has TRBV3-1 (or the pseudogene TRBV3-2) and TRBJ2-7; 8 positions match TRBD2. V lost 1 base to trimming and J lost 2 bases; unmatched junction nucleotides: 7. CDR3 length: 16 amino acids. From germline, CDR1 is LGHDT and CDR2 YNNKEL (reference sequence). CDR3: CASSQGSGSFAYEQYV. In DNA, the CDR3 is TGTGCCAGCAGCCAAGGGAGCGGGAGTTTCGCCTACGAGCAGTACGTC.

The chain is built from TRBV7-9 and TRBJ1-1; D unresolved. The germline gives CDR1 SEHNR, CDR2 FQNEAQ (reference sequence). V lost 11 bases and J lost 4, with 14 bases in between. This CDR3 has 12 amino acids. CDR3 DNA: TGTGCCGGAACCTGGGGAGGCACTGAAGCTTTCTTT. Its translation is CAGTWGGTEAFF.

The CDR3 loop is CASSRTDQETQYF. Here the CDR3 DNA reads TGTGCCAGCAGCCGGACAGACCAAGAGACCCAGTACTTC. The V gene is TRBV3-1 (or the pseudogene TRBV3-2), the J gene TRBJ2-5, with a possible D match to TRBD1 (6 bases). Germline lookup yields CDR1 LGHDT and CDR2 YNNKEL (reference sequence). CDR3 length equals 13 residues. The V and J ends lost 4 bases and 0 bases respectively, with 6 bases between them.

As concerns this clone: No conserved phenylalanine or tryptophan ends this CDR3, so it is likely a read error. The limits of the CDR3 on the DNA are not certain, so only TCRdb's listed CDR3 is given. The chain joins TRBV3-1 (or the pseudogene TRBV3-2) to TRBJ2-7; TRBD2, the table's D call, was not compared with the DNA. Germline assignment: CDR1 LGHDT and CDR2 YNNKEL (reference sequence). The CDR3 is 11 amino acids long, termini counted. The CDR3: CASSPFRGSSL.

V usage is TRBV21-1 and J usage is TRBJ2-4; the D call TRBD1 from the table was never checked on the DNA. TRBV21-1 is described as a pseudogene. The CDR3 length is 17 residues. Here the CDR3 reads CAITLPPETGAKNIQYF. The DNA of the CDR3 is TGTGCCATCACTTTACCTCCCGAGACAGGGGCCAAAAACATTCAGTACTTC.

The chain links TRBV11-3 to TRBJ2-7; TRBD1 might be the D (5 bases). V was shortened by 6 bases and J by 6 bases, with 12 bases between the two germline ends. This CDR3 is 12 amino acids long. CDR1 SGHNT and CDR2 YENEEA come from the germline V gene. The CDR3 coding sequence is TGTGCCAGCAGTAAGGGGCTCGCCGAGCAGTACGTC. Translating it yields CASSKGLAEQYV.

The V gene is TRBV7-2, the J gene TRBJ2-5, with 7 bases fitting TRBD2. Germline-derived CDR1 and CDR2 are SGHTA and FQGNSA. The CDR3 length is 14 residues. V was pared by 2 bases and J by 2 bases, with 2 bases of the junction left unmatched. The CDR3 spells CASSLSSGQETQYF. Written as DNA, the CDR3 is TGTGCCAGCAGCTTATCTAGCGGACAAGAGACCCAGTACTTC.

The chain has TRBV6-2 or TRBV6-3 and TRBJ2-3; 8 nucleotides line up with TRBD2. V gave up 4 bases and J gave up 3 bases; unmatched junction bases: 3. CDR3 size: 14 residues. Germline V gives CDR1 MNHEY, CDR2 SVGEGT. The CDR3: CASSSRGATDTQYF. The CDR3 DNA reads TGTGCCAGCAGTTCGCGGGGGGCTACAGATACGCAGTATTTT.

The DNA for the CDR3 is TGTGCCAGTAGTATAGCCCCGGGAGGGCCCTCTGAGCAGTTCTTC. It codes for CASSIAPGGPSEQFF. The V and J genes are TRBV19 and TRBJ2-1, with TRBD2 matching 8 bases. Germline trimming cut 1 base from V and 9 bases from J; bases unmatched to any gene: 8. The CDR3 covers 15 residues. The germline V gene encodes CDR1 LNHDA and CDR2 SQIVND (reference sequence).

V and J are TRBV14 and TRBJ2-3; no reliable D call. V was shortened by 5 bases and J by 6 bases, with 9 bases between the two germline ends. The CDR3 contains 12 residues. In germline, CDR1 is SGHDN, CDR2 FVKESK. In DNA, the CDR3 is TGTGCCAGCAGCGCAACAATGGATACGCAGTATTTT. Its translation: CASSATMDTQYF. Drawing the rest from reference TRBV14 and TRBJ2-3, the complete variable domain is EAGVTQFPSHSVIEKGQTVTLRCDPISGHDNLYWYRRVMGKEIKFLLHFVKESKQDESGMPNNRFLAERTGGTYSTLKVQPAELEDSGVYFCASSATMDTQYFGPGTRLTVL.

The chain links TRBV6-2 or TRBV6-3 to TRBJ1-6; 10 bases align to TRBD1. This CDR3 is built from 15 residues. The V gene end was trimmed by 2 bases and the J gene end by 9 bases; junction bases not matched to a gene: 4. CDR1 is MNHEY, CDR2 SVGEGT, per germline. CDR3 loop: CASSYTTGGSSPLHF. CDR3 bases: TGTGCCAGCAGTTACACGACAGGGGGCAGTTCACCCCTCCACTTT.

This sequence joins TRBV5-1 and TRBJ1-2, with D hard to call. V was shortened by 0 bases and J by 4 bases, with 13 bases between the two germline ends. This CDR3 region has 15 residues. Germline V gene sequence: CDR1 SGHRS, CDR2 YFSETQ. The DNA of the CDR3 is TGCGCCAGCAGCTTGGCCGGTGCGGCGAGCTATGGCTACACCTTC. This sequence encodes CASSLAGAASYGYTF.

The genes are TRBV7-8 and TRBJ1-5; no reliable D call. Germline V lookup: CDR1 SGHVS, CDR2 FQNEAQ. The CDR3 consists of 14 residues. V was shortened by 1 base and J by 8 bases, with 12 bases between the two germline ends. The CDR3 coding sequence is TGTGCCAGCAGCTTAGAGGCGGATTCTGAGCCCCAGCATTTT. Encoded protein: CASSLEADSEPQHF.

The gene calls are TRBV18 and TRBJ2-1; 9 bases align to TRBD2. With 1 base clipped from V and 10 bases from J, the junction kept 14 bases outside the gene matches. Germline CDR1 and CDR2: KGHSH and LQKENI. CDR3 length: 17 residues. CDR3 loop: CASSPQSGGSLAGEQFF. The CDR3 coding sequence is TGTGCCAGCTCACCACAATCCGGCGGGAGTCTAGCGGGAGAGCAGTTCTTC. Complete variable domain (other parts from reference TRBV18 and TRBJ2-1): NAGVMQNPRHLVRRRGQEARLRCSPMKGHSHVYWYRQLPEEGLKFMVYLQKENIIDESGMPKERFSAEFPKEGPSILRIQQVVRGDSAAYFCASSPQSGGSLAGEQFFGPGTRLTVL.

The J gene is TRBJ2-3, the V gene TRBV5-4, with TRBD2 matching over 13 bases. V lost 0 bases and J lost 5; bases outside the gene matches: 0. Germline V lookup: CDR1 SGHNT, CDR2 YYREEE (reference sequence). The length of the CDR3 is 15 residues. This CDR3 is CASSLGLAGGDTQYF. DNA of the CDR3: TGTGCCAGCAGCTTGGGACTAGCGGGGGGAGATACGCAGTATTTT.

Concerning this clone: This CDR3 is also generated by other DNA sequences in the sample. The chain is built from TRBV5-1 and TRBJ2-2; TRBD1 matches at 10 bases. CDR1 SGHRS and CDR2 YFSETQ come from the germline V gene. The CDR3 length is 15 residues. The trim removed 4 bases at V and 5 bases at J, leaving 5 bases unmatched. The CDR3 sequence: CASSLGQGGTGELFF. Here the CDR3 DNA reads TGCGCCAGCAGCCTCGGACAGGGGGGAACCGGGGAGCTGTTTTTT.

The V gene is TRBV5-1, the J gene TRBJ1-2; D not certain. The CDR3 totals 14 residues. CDR1 is SGHRS, CDR2 YFSETQ, per germline. V lost 0 bases to trimming and J lost 8 bases, with 14 bases between them. The CDR3 spells CASSLAGGERGYTF. The CDR3, as DNA: TGCGCCAGCAGCTTGGCCGGTGGGGAGCGCGGCTACACCTTC.

V and J are TRBV9 and TRBJ2-3; D perhaps matches TRBD1 (6 bases). The length of the CDR3 is 16 residues. Germline V lookup: CDR1 SGDLS, CDR2 YYNGEE. V gave up 2 bases and J gave up 5 bases, with 18 bases separating them. The CDR3 reads CASSVMTGLQGDTQYF. The CDR3 bases are TGTGCCAGCAGCGTGATGACAGGTCTCCAGGGAGATACGCAGTATTTT. The complete variable domain, with remaining parts taken from reference TRBV9 and TRBJ2-3, reads DSGVTQTPKHLITATGQRVTLRCSPRSGDLSVYWYQQSLDQGLQFLIQYYNGEERAKGNILERFSAQQFPDLHSELNLSSLELGDSALYFCASSVMTGLQGDTQYFGPGTRLTVL.

The chain employs TRBV10-1 and TRBJ2-3, with 8 bases aligning to TRBD2. The germline V gene encodes CDR1 WNHNN and CDR2 SYGVQD (reference sequence). CDR3 length equals 16 residues. The ends lost 5 bases at V and 1 base at J; junction bases unmatched: 8. CDR3 region: CASSLVAGRRTDTQYF. CDR3 nucleotide sequence: TGCGCCAGCAGTCTGGTAGCGGGGCGACGCACAGATACGCAGTATTTT.

The chain is built from TRBV9 and TRBJ1-1; D is ambiguous. CDR3 length: 13 amino acids. CDR1 and CDR2 from the germline V gene are SGDLS and YYNGEE. Trimming stripped 3 bases from V and 1 base from J, with 7 bases between. The chain's CDR3 is CASSDNWNTEAFF. The CDR3 DNA follows: TGTGCCAGCAGCGATAATTGGAACACTGAAGCTTTCTTT.

The CDR3 loop reads CASSSGTGFAYGYTF. CDR3 coding DNA: TGCGCCAGCAGCTCCGGGACAGGGTTCGCCTATGGCTACACCTTC. V is TRBV5-1 and J is TRBJ1-2; 9 bases align to TRBD1. Germline-derived CDR1 and CDR2 are SGHRS and YFSETQ. Germline trimming cut 3 bases from V and 4 bases from J; bases unmatched to any gene: 7. The CDR3 covers 15 residues.

The CDR3 spells CASSYQLTDTQYF. The CDR3 DNA reads TGTGCCAGCAGCTACCAACTCACAGATACGCAGTATTTT. This sequence joins TRBV27 and TRBJ2-3; no firm D call. The ends were cut back, 6 bases at V and 2 bases at J, with 9 bases in the middle. This CDR3 region has 13 residues. Germline CDR1 MNHEY, CDR2 SMNVEV (reference sequence).

This chain joins TRBV10-1 and TRBJ1-1; D uncertain. This CDR3 is 14 amino acids long. The V and J ends lost 0 bases and 3 bases respectively, with 8 bases between them. Germline CDR1 and CDR2: WNHNN and SYGVQD (reference sequence). CDR3 sequence reads: CASSESWRDTEAFF. CDR3 in DNA: TGCGCCAGCAGTGAGTCGTGGCGGGACACTGAAGCTTTCTTT.

The CDR3 here is CASSAPGSRNTIYF. In nucleotides, the CDR3 is TGTGCCAGTAGTGCCCCGGGATCAAGAAACACCATATATTTT. J is TRBJ1-3 and V is TRBV19; D remains ambiguous. The germline CDR1 and CDR2 sequences are LNHDA and SQIVND (reference sequence). CDR3 size: 14 residues. V lost 5 bases and J lost 5, with 13 bases in between.